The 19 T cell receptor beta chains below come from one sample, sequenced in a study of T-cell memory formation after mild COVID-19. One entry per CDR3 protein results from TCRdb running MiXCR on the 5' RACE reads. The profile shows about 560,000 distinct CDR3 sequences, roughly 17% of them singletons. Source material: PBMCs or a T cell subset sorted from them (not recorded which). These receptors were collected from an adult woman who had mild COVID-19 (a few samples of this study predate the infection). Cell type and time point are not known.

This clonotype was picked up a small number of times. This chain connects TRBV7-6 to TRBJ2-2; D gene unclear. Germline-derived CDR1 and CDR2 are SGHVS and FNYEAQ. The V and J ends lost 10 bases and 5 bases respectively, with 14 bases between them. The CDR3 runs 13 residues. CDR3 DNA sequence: TGTGCCACCACGGGCAGTGGGACCGGGGAGCTGTTTTTT. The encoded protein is CATTGSGTGELFF.

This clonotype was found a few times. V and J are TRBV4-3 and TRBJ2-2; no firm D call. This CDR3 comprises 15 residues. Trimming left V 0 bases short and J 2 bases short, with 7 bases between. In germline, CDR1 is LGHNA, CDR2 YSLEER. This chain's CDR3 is CASSQERINTGELFF. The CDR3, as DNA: TGCGCCAGCAGCCAAGAGCGGATTAACACCGGGGAGCTGTTTTTT.

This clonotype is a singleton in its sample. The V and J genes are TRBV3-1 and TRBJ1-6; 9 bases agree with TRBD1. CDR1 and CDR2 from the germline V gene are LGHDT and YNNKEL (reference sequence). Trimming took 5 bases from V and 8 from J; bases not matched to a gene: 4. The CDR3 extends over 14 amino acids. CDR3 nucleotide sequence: TGTGCCAGCAGCGGGACAGGGTCGTATTCACCCCTCCACTTT. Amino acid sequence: CASSGTGSYSPLHF.

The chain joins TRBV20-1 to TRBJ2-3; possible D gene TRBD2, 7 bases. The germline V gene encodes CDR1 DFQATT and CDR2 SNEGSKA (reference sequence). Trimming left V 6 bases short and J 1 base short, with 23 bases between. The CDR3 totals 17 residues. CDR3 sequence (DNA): TGCAGTGCAGCCGACCCCCGGGGGGCCGAGGGCACAGATACGCAGTATTTT. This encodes CSAADPRGAEGTDTQYF.

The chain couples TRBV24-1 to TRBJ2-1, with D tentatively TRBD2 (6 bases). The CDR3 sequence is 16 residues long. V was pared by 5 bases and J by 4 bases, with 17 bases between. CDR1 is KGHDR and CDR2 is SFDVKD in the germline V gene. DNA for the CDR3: TGTGCCACCAGTGTAGGGGACTCGGGGAAATACAATGAGCAGTTCTTC. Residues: CATSVGDSGKYNEQFF.

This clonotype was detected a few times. CDR3 coding DNA: TGCAGTGCTAGTCCGGGCTCGAACACTGAAGCTTTCTTT. Residues: CSASPGSNTEAFF. V gene TRBV20-1 combines with J gene TRBJ1-1; D gene ambiguous. Trimming removed 3 bases from V and 1 base from J, with 9 bases in between. Germline CDR1 is DFQATT and CDR2 is SNEGSKA (reference sequence). The CDR3 runs 13 residues.

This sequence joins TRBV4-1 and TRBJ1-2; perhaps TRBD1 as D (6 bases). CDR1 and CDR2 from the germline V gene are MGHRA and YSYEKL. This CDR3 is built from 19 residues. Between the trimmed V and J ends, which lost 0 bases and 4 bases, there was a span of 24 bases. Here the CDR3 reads CASSQDRSGGGVDIYGYTF. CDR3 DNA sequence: TGCGCCAGCAGCCAAGACCGCTCAGGTGGGGGCGTAGATATCTATGGCTACACCTTC.

The CDR3 loop is CASSLEGGRTALGGGYTF. The CDR3, as DNA: TGTGCCAGCAGCTTAGAGGGCGGGAGGACAGCCTTGGGGGGAGGCTACACCTTC. The chain employs TRBV7-2 and TRBJ1-2, with TRBD1 as a possible D gene (6 bases). Germline-derived CDR1 and CDR2 are SGHTA and FQGNSA. The CDR3 length is 18 residues. V dropped 1 base and J dropped 8 bases, with 26 bases sitting between them.

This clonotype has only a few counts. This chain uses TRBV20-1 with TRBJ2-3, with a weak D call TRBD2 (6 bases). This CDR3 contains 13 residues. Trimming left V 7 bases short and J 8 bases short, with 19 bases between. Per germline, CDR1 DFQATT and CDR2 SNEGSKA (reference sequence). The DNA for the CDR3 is TGCAGTGTGGGAGGTTCCATCAGTAGTACGCAGTATTTT. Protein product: CSVGGSISSTQYF.

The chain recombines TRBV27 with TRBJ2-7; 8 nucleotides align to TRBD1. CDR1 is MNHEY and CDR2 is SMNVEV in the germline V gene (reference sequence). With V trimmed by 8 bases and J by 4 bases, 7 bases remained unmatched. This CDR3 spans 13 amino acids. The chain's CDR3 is CASSRQGRYEQYF. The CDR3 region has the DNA TGTGCCAGCTCCCGACAGGGGAGATACGAGCAGTACTTC.

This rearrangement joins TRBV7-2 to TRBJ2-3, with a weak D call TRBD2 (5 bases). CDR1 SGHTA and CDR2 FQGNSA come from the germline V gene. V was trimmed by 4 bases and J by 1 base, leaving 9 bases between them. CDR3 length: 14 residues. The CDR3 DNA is TGTGCCAGCAGCTCTTATAGCGGCACAGATACGCAGTATTTT. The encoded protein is CASSSYSGTDTQYF.

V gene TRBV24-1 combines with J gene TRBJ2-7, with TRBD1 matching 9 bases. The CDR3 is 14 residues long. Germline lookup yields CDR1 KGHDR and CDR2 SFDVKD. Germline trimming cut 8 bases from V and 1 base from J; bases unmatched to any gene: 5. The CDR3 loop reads CATTSGTGSYEQYF. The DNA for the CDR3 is TGTGCCACCACCTCCGGGACAGGGTCCTACGAGCAGTACTTC.

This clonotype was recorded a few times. The CDR3 loop reads CASSSHGASGYTDTQYF. The CDR3 bases are TGTGCCAGCAGCTCCCACGGGGCTAGCGGGTATACAGATACGCAGTATTTT. This sequence joins TRBV7-8 and TRBJ2-3; TRBD2 matches at 8 bases. Losses at the gene ends were 4 bases for V and 3 bases for J; bases not matched to a gene: 12. The germline V gene encodes CDR1 SGHVS and CDR2 FQNEAQ. The CDR3 runs to 17 residues.

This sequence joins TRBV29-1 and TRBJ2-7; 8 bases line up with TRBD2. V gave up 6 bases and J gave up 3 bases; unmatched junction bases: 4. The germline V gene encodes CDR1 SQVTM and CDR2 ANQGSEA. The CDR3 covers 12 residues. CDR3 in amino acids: CSVSAGDYEQYF. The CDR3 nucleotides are TGCAGCGTATCAGCGGGAGACTACGAGCAGTACTTC.

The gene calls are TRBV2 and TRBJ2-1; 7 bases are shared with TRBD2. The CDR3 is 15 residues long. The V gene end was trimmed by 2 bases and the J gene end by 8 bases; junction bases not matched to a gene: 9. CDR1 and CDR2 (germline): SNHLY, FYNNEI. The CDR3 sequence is CASSEQAGMVDEQFF. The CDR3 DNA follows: TGTGCCAGCAGTGAACAAGCGGGGATGGTCGATGAGCAGTTCTTC.

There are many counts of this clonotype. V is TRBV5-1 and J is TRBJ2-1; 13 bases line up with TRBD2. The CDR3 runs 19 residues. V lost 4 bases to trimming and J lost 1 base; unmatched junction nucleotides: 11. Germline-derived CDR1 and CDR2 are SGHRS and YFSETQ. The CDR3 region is CASSDDELAGGLSYNEQFF. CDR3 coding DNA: TGCGCCAGCAGCGACGACGAACTAGCGGGGGGGCTTTCCTACAATGAGCAGTTCTTC.

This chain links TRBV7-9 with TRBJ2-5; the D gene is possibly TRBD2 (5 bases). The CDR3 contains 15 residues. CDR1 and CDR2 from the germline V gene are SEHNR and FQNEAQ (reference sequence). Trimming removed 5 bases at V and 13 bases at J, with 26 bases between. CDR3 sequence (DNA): TGTGCCAGCAGCCCGCAACATGTCGGGGTCCGGCCACCGTACTTC. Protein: CASSPQHVGVRPPYF.

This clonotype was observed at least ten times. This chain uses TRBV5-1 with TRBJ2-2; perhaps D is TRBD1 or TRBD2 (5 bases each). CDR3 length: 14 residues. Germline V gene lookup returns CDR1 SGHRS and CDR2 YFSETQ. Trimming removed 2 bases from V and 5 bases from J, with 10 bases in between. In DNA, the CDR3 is TGCGCCAGCAGCTTTTCATGGGGGACCGGGGAGCTGTTTTTT. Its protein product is CASSFSWGTGELFF.

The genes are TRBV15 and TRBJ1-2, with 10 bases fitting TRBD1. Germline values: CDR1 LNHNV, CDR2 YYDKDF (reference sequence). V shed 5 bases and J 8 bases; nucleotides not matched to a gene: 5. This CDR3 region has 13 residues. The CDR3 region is CATSARTGGGYTF. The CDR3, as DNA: TGTGCCACCAGCGCCCGGACAGGGGGAGGCTACACCTTC. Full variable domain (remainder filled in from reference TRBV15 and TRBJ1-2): DAMVIQNPRYQVTQFGKPVTLSCSQTLNHNVMYWYQQKSSQAPKLLFHYYDKDFNNEADTPDNFQSRRPNTSFCFLDIRSPGLGDTAMYLCATSARTGGGYTFGSGTRLTVV.